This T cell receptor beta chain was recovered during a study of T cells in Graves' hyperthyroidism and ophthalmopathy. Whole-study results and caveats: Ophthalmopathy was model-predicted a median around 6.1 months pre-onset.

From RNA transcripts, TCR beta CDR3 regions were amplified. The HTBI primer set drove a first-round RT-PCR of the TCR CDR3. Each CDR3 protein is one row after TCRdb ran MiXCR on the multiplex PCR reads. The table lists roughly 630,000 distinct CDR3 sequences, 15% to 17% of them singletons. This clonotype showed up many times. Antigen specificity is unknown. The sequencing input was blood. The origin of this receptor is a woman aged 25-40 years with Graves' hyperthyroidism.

CDR3 coding DNA: TGTGCCAGCAGTACCTGGGACTCCGGCTACGAGCAGTACTTC. Translating gives CASSTWDSGYEQYF. The rearrangement joins TRBV6-2 or TRBV6-3 to TRBJ2-7; the D gene is possibly TRBD2 (6 bases). This CDR3 contains 14 residues. Germline V lookup: CDR1 MNHEY, CDR2 SVGEGT. Trimming left V 5 bases short and J 3 bases short, with 14 bases between.